Described below is a single TCR beta chain sequence and its context. Antigen unknown. The data derive from a study of memory CD4+ T cells and cytomegalovirus serostatus. Study overall: Healthy Belgian adult donors included several CMV-positive and around 25 CMV-negative people. Study-wide findings and caveats: The CMV-associated TCR signature appears largely within the CD4+ memory repertoire. Median bootstrapped AUC for CMV status was roughly 0.95 originally, about 0.9 US-trained.

Using immunoSEQ multiplex PCR, the repertoire was profiled, and TCRdb retains in-frame clones only, with some absent. This table holds tens of thousands of clones, approximately 72% found once. The sort gate was single viable CD3+CD4+CD8-CD45RO+ cells for memory CD4+ T cells. After thawing, CD4+ T cells were positively selected. The clonotype was recovered from an adult in good health and CMV-seronegative. Some clones in this sample may be carry-over from other donors' samples. Material for sequencing was memory CD4+ T cells from blood.

CDR3 coding DNA: TGTGCCAGCAGCCCCCTTCGGGGGGCGAGGGTAGCTTTCTTT. It is translated as CASSPLRGARVAFF. The gene calls are TRBV7-9 and TRBJ1-1, with D possibly matching TRBD1 (6 bases). Germline assignment: CDR1 SEHNR and CDR2 FQNEAQ (reference sequence). CDR3 length: 14 amino acids. The ends were cut back, 5 bases at V and 10 bases at J, with 20 bases in the middle. Variable domain in full (rest from reference TRBV7-9 and TRBJ1-1): DTGVSQNPRHKITKRGQNVTFRCDPISEHNRLYWYRQTLGQGPEFLTYFQNEAQLEKSRLLSDRFSAERPKGSFSTLEIQRTEQGDSAMYLCASSPLRGARVAFFGQGTRLTVV.